This is a list of T cell receptor beta chains from one sample in a study of vaccination and CD4 T cells after COVID-19. TCRdb re-called the PCR reads through MiXCR, storing one row per CDR3 protein. The sample gives 20,000 to 25,000 distinct CDR3 sequences, roughly 70% of which show up once; around 15% is in the top ten. These receptors lack a known antigen. The specimen comprised CD4+ T cells from blood, cultured in vitro, sampled after SARS-CoV-2 vaccination. Source of these receptors: a human donor who received a COVID-19 vaccine. Both conserved end residues are part of each CDR3. Each record gives: V gene, J gene, D gene, clone size, CDR3 DNA, CDR3 protein. D genes are given only for firm matches. Not all rows give a size; the values are once, few, many and, for expanded clones, a class.

v_gene: TRBV5-4; j_gene: TRBJ2-3; d_gene: .; abundance: .; CDR3nt: TGTGCCAGCAGCTTGGAAGATACGCAGTATTTT; CDR3aa: CASSLEDTQYF
v_gene: TRBV10-3; j_gene: TRBJ1-2; d_gene: .; abundance: .; CDR3nt: TGTGCCTTCAGGGGCCCTAACTATGGCTACACCTTC; CDR3aa: CAFRGPNYGYTF
v_gene: TRBV11-2; j_gene: TRBJ2-7; d_gene: .; abundance: .; CDR3nt: TGTGCCAGCAGCTTAGTGCAGGGTGCTTCCTACGAGCAGTACTTC; CDR3aa: CASSLVQGASYEQYF
v_gene: TRBV7-9; j_gene: TRBJ1-1; d_gene: .; abundance: .; CDR3nt: TGTGCCAGCAGCTTAATTGCAGGTTTTAACACTGAAGCTTTCTTT; CDR3aa: CASSLIAGFNTEAFF
v_gene: TRBV12-3/TRBV12-4; j_gene: TRBJ2-3; d_gene: TRBD2; abundance: few; CDR3nt: TGTGCCAGCAGTTTGTGGACTAGCGGGAACGCAGATACGCAGTATTTT; CDR3aa: CASSLWTSGNADTQYF
v_gene: TRBV18; j_gene: TRBJ1-1; d_gene: .; abundance: .; CDR3nt: TGTGCCAGCTCACTCTCGACAGTCCGTGAAGCTTTCTTT; CDR3aa: CASSLSTVREAFF
v_gene: TRBV30; j_gene: TRBJ2-1; d_gene: .; abundance: .; CDR3nt: TGTGCCTGGAAAGCGGACTCCTACAATGAGCAGTTCTTC; CDR3aa: CAWKADSYNEQFF
v_gene: TRBV6-5; j_gene: TRBJ1-6; d_gene: .; abundance: .; CDR3nt: TGTGCCAGCAGTTACATGCGGACTGCCTATAATTCACCCCTCCACTTT; CDR3aa: CASSYMRTAYNSPLHF
v_gene: TRBV4-2; j_gene: TRBJ2-3; d_gene: .; abundance: .; CDR3nt: TGTGCCAGCAGCCCGGGGGCGGGGAGCTTAAATACGCAGTATTTT; CDR3aa: CASSPGAGSLNTQYF
v_gene: TRBV20-1; j_gene: TRBJ1-6; d_gene: .; abundance: .; CDR3nt: TGCAGTGCTAGAGACCATCGGGGCCCAAATTCACCCCTCCACTTT; CDR3aa: CSARDHRGPNSPLHF
v_gene: TRBV10-2; j_gene: TRBJ1-3; d_gene: TRBD1; abundance: .; CDR3nt: TGCGCCAGCAGTGACACAGGGGCTGGAAACACCATATATTTT; CDR3aa: CASSDTGAGNTIYF
v_gene: TRBV24-1; j_gene: TRBJ2-2; d_gene: TRBD2; abundance: .; CDR3nt: TGTGCCACCAGTCCGACTAGCGGGGATCCTAAGAACACCGGGGAGCTGTTTTTT; CDR3aa: CATSPTSGDPKNTGELFF